The rows below give T cell receptor beta chains drawn from one sample of a study of cytomegalovirus exposure and HLA in healthy donors. Sequencing was performed with immunoSEQ multiplex PCR; in TCRdb, only in-frame clones are kept and a portion is missing. Seen here are 150,000 to 200,000 clones, approximately 79% observed once, and the top ten hold about 1%. The sample was PBMCs. Every receptor here comes from a woman between 50 and 59 years old in good health and CMV-seropositive. CDR3s include the opening cysteine and the closing phenylalanine or tryptophan. The D gene is left open where the match is weak.

TRBV6-1	.	CASRQGTTDTGELFF
TRBV4-1	.	CASSQEGGQPQHF
TRBV10-3	.	CAISESARGYNTEAFF
TRBV6-5	TRBD1	CASSYSPRTGAGYTF
TRBV11-2	.	CASSLDTKGNGYTF
TRBV2	.	CASSEDQANYGYTF
TRBV29-1	TRBD1	CSGSGQGVGQAFF
TRBV10-1	TRBD1	CASSDSGTGPGELFF
TRBV29-1	.	CSVVTGIDTEAFF
TRBV9	.	CASSVQASSYNEQFF
TRBV29-1	.	CSAMGGSYEQYF
TRBV5-6	.	CASSLLYFDSSYEQYF
TRBV7-2	.	CASRPGYTGELFF
TRBV27	.	CASSSRDLIRSYNEQFF
TRBV5-3	TRBD1	CARSLRRDPGQGALWNQPQHF
TRBV29-1	.	CSVSDRGGGYTF
TRBV11-2	.	CASSLPRVPDKETQYF
TRBV5-6	TRBD1	CASSLTGTAPYEQYF
TRBV10-3	.	CAISSNEGHASYEQYF
TRBV4-1	TRBD1	CASSQDQGQGVYTF
TRBV27	TRBD2	CASSRGTSGPNTQYF
TRBV28	.	CASSSPYQPQHF
TRBV18	.	CASSPSRYAEAFF
TRBV12-1	.	CARMKEIGTGGWDSPLHF
TRBV6-5	.	CASRSGGSYGYTF
TRBV7-7	TRBD2	CASSLDRGRRETQYF
TRBV19	.	CASSELAGTDTQYF
TRBV10-3	.	CAISPTGMNTEAFF
TRBV5-1	.	CASSLAVSYNEQFF
TRBV29-1	.	CSVVDGGTEAFF
TRBV7-2	TRBD2	CASSLVAGGITDTQYF
TRBV6-1	TRBD1	CASSDPGQETGELFF
TRBV7-2	.	CASSLLQQPQHF
TRBV6-6	.	CASYSGAERAYEQYF
TRBV18	.	CASSRDSGSYEQYF
TRBV2	.	CASSEQGPHATQYF
TRBV6-1	.	CASSTHSGAGYGYTF
TRBV28	.	CASSFVGGESNNQPQHF
TRBV7-2	.	CASSFSTNTETQYF
TRBV11-2	.	CASSLDRATEAFF
TRBV4-1	TRBD2	CASSLTLAAQETQYF
TRBV5-1	.	CASNGEYNEQFF
TRBV7-2	TRBD2	CASSPRLAGSYEQYF
TRBV6-5	.	CASSRDIFYEQYF
TRBV28	.	CASTTVRRAPTNTEAFF
TRBV19	.	CASSIFATGNQPQHF
TRBV19	TRBD2	CASRGTSGQETQYF
TRBV6-5	.	CASSYGGYGYTF
TRBV19	TRBD1	CASSPRGGTGGRGTEAFF
TRBV5-1	TRBD1	CASSSTGAGETQYF
TRBV5-1	.	CASSLGVLTGANVLTF
TRBV27	TRBD2	CASSLLAGGRGGNEQFF
TRBV6-5	TRBD1	CASSRTGRYEQYF
TRBV30	TRBD2	CAWSGTSWDTQYF
TRBV6-5	TRBD1	CASSYSPRTGVGYTF
TRBV7-2	TRBD2	CASSSDGTSLSYEQYF
TRBV5-1	TRBD1	CASSRTGGSYQPQHF
TRBV9	TRBD1	CASSRSPVETGVDEQYF
TRBV7-9	.	CASSDRTEQYF
TRBV7-9	.	CASSRLGSSGNTIYF